This TCR beta chain was profiled in a study of cytomegalovirus exposure and HLA in healthy donors. It was with 60 Vbeta and 13 Jbeta primers that the PCR ran. Measured with immunoSEQ multiplex PCR; TCRdb has only the in-frame clones, and not every one. Seen here are some 100,000 clones, around 79% observed once, and the top ten hold 4.5% to 5.5%. Germline-derived CDR1 and CDR2 are SGHAT and FQDESV (reference sequence). The CDR3 totals 17 residues. The V segment lost 4 bases and the J segment 1 base; nucleotides outside the gene matches: 8. This sequence originates from a woman between 40 and 50 years old in good health and CMV-seropositive. Sequenced: PBMCs. The chain employs TRBV11-1 and TRBJ2-2; 8 nucleotides line up with TRBD2. The CDR3 loop reads CASSWFAAGVNTGELFF. The CDR3 DNA follows: TGTGCCAGCAGCTGGTTTGCAGCGGGGGTGAACACCGGGGAGCTGTTTTTT.